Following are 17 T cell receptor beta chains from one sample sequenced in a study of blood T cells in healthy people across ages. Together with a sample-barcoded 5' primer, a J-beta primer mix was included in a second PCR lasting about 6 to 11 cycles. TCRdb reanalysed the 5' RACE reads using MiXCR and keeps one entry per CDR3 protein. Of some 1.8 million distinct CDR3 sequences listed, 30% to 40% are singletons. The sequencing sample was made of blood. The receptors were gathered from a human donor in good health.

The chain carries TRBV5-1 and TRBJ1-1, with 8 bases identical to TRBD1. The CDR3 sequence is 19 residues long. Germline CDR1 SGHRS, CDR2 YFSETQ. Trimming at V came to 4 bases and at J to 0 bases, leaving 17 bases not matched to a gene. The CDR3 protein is CASSHGQGRVLNLNTEAFF. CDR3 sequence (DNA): TGCGCCAGCAGCCACGGACAGGGACGAGTACTTAATCTGAACACTGAAGCTTTCTTT.

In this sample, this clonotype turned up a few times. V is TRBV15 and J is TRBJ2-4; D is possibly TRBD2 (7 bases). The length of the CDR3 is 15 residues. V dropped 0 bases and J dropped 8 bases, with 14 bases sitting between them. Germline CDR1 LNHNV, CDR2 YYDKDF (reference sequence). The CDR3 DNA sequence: TGTGCCACCAGCAGAGAGATGGGAGGGGGAGACATTCAGTACTTC. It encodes CATSREMGGGDIQYF.

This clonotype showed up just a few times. The CDR3 loop is CSVRGIMNTEAFF. For the CDR3, the DNA is TGCAGCGTAAGAGGGATAATGAACACTGAAGCTTTCTTT. The rearrangement uses TRBV29-1 and TRBJ1-1, with unresolved D. The CDR3 contains 13 residues. Trimming pared 6 bases from V and 0 bases from J, leaving 11 bases between. CDR1 and CDR2 from the germline V gene are SQVTM and ANQGSEA.

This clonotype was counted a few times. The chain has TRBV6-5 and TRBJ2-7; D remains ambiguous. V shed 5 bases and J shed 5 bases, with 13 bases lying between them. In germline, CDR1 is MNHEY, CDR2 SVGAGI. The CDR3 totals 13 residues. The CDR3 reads CASSRKSDDEQYF. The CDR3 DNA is TGTGCCAGCAGTAGGAAGTCAGATGACGAGCAGTACTTC.

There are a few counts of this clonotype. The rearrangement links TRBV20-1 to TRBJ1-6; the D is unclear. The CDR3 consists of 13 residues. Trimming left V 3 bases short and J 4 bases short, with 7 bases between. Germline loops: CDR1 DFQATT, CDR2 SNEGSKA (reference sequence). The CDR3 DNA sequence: TGCAGTGCTAGTCGCCCATATAATTCACCCCTCCACTTT. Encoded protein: CSASRPYNSPLHF.

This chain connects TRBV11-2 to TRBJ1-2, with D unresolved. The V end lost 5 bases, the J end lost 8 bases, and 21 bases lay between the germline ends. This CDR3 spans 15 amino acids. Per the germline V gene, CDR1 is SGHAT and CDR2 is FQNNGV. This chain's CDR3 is CASSTPRVGQDGYTF. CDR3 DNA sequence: TGTGCCAGCAGCACCCCCCGGGTGGGTCAGGACGGCTACACCTTC.

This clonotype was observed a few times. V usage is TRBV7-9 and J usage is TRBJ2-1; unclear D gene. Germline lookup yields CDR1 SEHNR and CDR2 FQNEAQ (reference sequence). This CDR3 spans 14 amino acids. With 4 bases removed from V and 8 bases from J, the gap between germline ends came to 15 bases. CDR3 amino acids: CASSSWDPRDEQFF. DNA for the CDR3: TGTGCCAGCAGCTCCTGGGATCCTCGAGATGAGCAGTTCTTC.

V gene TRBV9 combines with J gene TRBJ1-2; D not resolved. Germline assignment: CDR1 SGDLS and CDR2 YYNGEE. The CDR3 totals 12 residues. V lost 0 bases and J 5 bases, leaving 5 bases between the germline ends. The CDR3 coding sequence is TGTGCCAGCAGCGTAGGGCCTTATGGCTACACCTTC. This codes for CASSVGPYGYTF.

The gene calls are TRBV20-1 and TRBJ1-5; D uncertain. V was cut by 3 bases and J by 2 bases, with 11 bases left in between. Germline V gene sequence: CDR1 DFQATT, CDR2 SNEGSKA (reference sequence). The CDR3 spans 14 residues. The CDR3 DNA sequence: TGCAGTGCTAGGGACCCGAGGGGCAATCAGCCCCAGCATTTT. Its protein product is CSARDPRGNQPQHF.

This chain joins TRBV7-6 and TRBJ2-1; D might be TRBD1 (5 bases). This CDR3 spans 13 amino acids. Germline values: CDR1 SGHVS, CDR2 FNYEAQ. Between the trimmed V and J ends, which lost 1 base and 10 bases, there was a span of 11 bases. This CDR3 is CASSLGRVVEQFF. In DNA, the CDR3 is TGTGCCAGCAGCTTAGGCAGGGTCGTCGAGCAGTTCTTC.

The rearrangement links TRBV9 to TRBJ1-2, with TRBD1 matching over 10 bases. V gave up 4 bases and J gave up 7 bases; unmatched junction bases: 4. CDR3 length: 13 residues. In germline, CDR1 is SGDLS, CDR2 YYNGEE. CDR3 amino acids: CASSFRQGAGYTF. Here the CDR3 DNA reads TGTGCCAGCAGCTTTCGACAGGGGGCTGGCTACACCTTC.

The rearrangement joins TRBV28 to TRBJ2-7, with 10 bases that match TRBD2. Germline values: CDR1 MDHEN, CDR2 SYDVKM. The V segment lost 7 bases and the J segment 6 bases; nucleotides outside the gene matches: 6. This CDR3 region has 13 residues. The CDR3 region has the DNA TGTGCCAGCAATAAACTAGCGGGATCCGAGCAGTACTTC. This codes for CASNKLAGSEQYF. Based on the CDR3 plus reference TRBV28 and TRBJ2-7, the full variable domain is DVKVTQSSRYLVKRTGEKVFLECVQDMDHENMFWYRQDPGLGLRLIYFSYDVKMKEKGDIPEGYSVSREKKERFSLILESASTNQTSMYLCASNKLAGSEQYFGPGTRLTVT.

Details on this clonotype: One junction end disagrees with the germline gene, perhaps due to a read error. The CDR3 protein is CAISDYRGSNSSLHF. The CDR3 nucleotides are TGTGCCATCAGTGATTACAGGGGCTCAAATTCATCCCTCCACTTT. V and J are TRBV10-3 and TRBJ1-6, with 7 bases identical to TRBD1. Germline V gene sequence: CDR1 ENHRY, CDR2 SYGVKD. The CDR3 extends over 15 amino acids.

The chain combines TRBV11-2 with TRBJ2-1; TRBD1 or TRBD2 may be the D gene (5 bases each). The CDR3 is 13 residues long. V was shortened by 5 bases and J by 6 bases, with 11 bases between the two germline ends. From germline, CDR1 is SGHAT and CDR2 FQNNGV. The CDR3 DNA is TGTGCCAGCAGCCTACAGGAGGCCAATGAGCAGTTCTTC. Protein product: CASSLQEANEQFF.

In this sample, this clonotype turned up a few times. The CDR3 region is CASSLGGQGAFGYTF. Written as DNA, the CDR3 is TGTGCCAGCAGCTTAGGTGGACAGGGGGCGTTTGGCTACACCTTC. V and J are TRBV7-2 and TRBJ1-2, with 11 bases lining up with TRBD1. The CDR3 has 15 residues. V was clipped by 1 base and J by 7 bases; unmatched bases: 5. Looked up from germline, CDR1 is SGHTA and CDR2 is FQGNSA.

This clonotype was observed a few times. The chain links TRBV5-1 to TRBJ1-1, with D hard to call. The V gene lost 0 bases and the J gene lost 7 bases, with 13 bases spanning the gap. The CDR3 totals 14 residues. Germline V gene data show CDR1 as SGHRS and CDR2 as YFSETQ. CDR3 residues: CASSLDIGPFEAFF. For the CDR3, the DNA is TGCGCCAGCAGCTTGGATATAGGGCCATTTGAAGCTTTCTTT.

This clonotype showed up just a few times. In DNA, the CDR3 is TGTGCCAGCAGCGGCCCCGGGACGGACTATGGCTACACCTTC. Its translation is CASSGPGTDYGYTF. This chain links TRBV7-2 with TRBJ1-2, with D perhaps TRBD1 (5 bases). The germline CDR1 and CDR2 sequences are SGHTA and FQGNSA. CDR3 length: 14 amino acids. V shed 5 bases and J shed 3 bases, with 13 bases lying between them.